Below, 17 T cell receptor beta chains from the same sample are listed, as sequenced in a study of cytomegalovirus exposure and HLA in healthy donors. 13 Jbeta primers and 60 Vbeta primers were used for the PCR. Sequenced by immunoSEQ multiplex PCR; TCRdb stores in-frame clones only, minus some. The top ten hold around 10% of the sample, which has roughly 72,000 clones, over 70% seen once. The sequencing sample was made of PBMCs. Receptor source: a human donor in good health.

There are a few counts of this clone. The chain employs TRBV25-1 and TRBJ2-1, with a possible D match to TRBD1 (5 bases). The germline V and J ends were trimmed by 7 bases and 9 bases, with 16 bases remaining between them. The V gene's germline CDR1 is MGHDK and CDR2 SYGVNS. The CDR3 loop spans 13 amino acids. The CDR3 region has the DNA TGTGCCAGCATGACAGCCTGGGCAGGTGAGCAGTTCTTC. Its protein product is CASMTAWAGEQFF.

The chain joins TRBV11-2 to TRBJ1-2; 7 bases line up with TRBD1. Trimming took 5 bases from V and 8 from J; bases not matched to a gene: 11. This CDR3 has 14 amino acids. Germline V lookup: CDR1 SGHAT, CDR2 FQNNGV. The CDR3 spells CASSGQVGLGGYTF. CDR3 DNA sequence: TGTGCCAGCAGCGGACAGGTGGGGTTGGGAGGCTACACCTTC.

The chain uses TRBV5-1 and TRBJ2-7; D is perhaps TRBD2 (5 bases). V lost 4 bases and J 3 bases, leaving 8 bases between the germline ends. Germline CDR1 reads SGHRS; CDR2 reads YFSETQ. The CDR3 length is 12 residues. The CDR3 loop reads CASSPDFYEQYF. The CDR3 DNA follows: TGCGCCAGCAGCCCGGACTTCTACGAGCAGTACTTC.

CDR3 sequence (DNA): TGTGCCAGTAATCGGGACTCCAATAGCAATCAGCCCCAGCATTTT. It codes for CASNRDSNSNQPQHF. This chain uses TRBV19 with TRBJ1-5; tentative D call: TRBD1 (5 bases). The CDR3 is 15 amino acids. With 7 bases removed from V and 0 bases from J, the gap between germline ends came to 13 bases. Germline V gene lookup returns CDR1 LNHDA and CDR2 SQIVND (reference sequence). The entire variable domain, with the rest obtained from reference TRBV19 and TRBJ1-5, is as follows: DGGITQSPKYLFRKEGQNVTLSCEQNLNHDAMYWYRQDPGQGLRLIYYSQIVNDFQKGDIAEGYSVSREKKESFPLTVTSAQKNPTAFYLCASNRDSNSNQPQHFGDGTRLSIL.

The table lists this clone with a count of one. V is TRBV5-1 and J is TRBJ2-7; D is perhaps TRBD2 (5 bases). From germline, CDR1 is SGHRS and CDR2 YFSETQ. The CDR3 has 14 amino acids. V was pared by 2 bases and J by 1 base, with 10 bases between. The CDR3, as DNA: TGCGCCAGCAGCTTAGAGGACTGGTCCTACGAGCAGTACTTC. This encodes CASSLEDWSYEQYF. Full variable domain (missing parts from reference TRBV5-1 and TRBJ2-7): KAGVTQTPRYLIKTRGQQVTLSCSPISGHRSVSWYQQTPGQGLQFLFEYFSETQRNKGNFPGRFSGRQFSNSRSEMNVSTLELGDSALYLCASSLEDWSYEQYFGPGTRLTVT.

The rearrangement uses TRBV14 and TRBJ2-2; D perhaps matches TRBD1 (6 bases). The CDR3 consists of 15 residues. Germline CDR1 reads SGHDN; CDR2 reads FVKESK. Deletions cut 4 bases from V and 8 bases from J, with 17 bases between. Here the CDR3 reads CASSRAGDRRGELFF. The DNA of the CDR3 is TGTGCCAGCAGCCGAGCCGGAGACAGGAGGGGGGAGCTGTTTTTT.

This chain joins TRBV28 and TRBJ1-1; 7 bases are shared with TRBD1. J was trimmed by 8 bases and V by 7 bases; bases with no gene match: 10. Germline-derived CDR1 and CDR2 are MDHEN and SYDVKM. This CDR3 is 13 amino acids long. The CDR3 loop is CASTLRGQREAFF. The CDR3 DNA reads as TGTGCCAGCACACTCCGGGGACAGAGGGAAGCTTTCTTT.

The chain joins TRBV19 to TRBJ1-1, with no clear D. Trimming took off 2 bases at V and 5 bases at J, with 6 bases between the two ends. Germline V gene sequence: CDR1 LNHDA, CDR2 SQIVND (reference sequence). The CDR3 spans 12 residues. CDR3 in amino acids: CASSIRGTEAFF. The CDR3 coding sequence is TGTGCCAGTAGTATAAGAGGGACTGAAGCTTTCTTT.

The chain recombines TRBV6-5 with TRBJ2-5; D remains ambiguous. CDR1 and CDR2 (germline): MNHEY, SVGAGI. This CDR3 is 14 amino acids long. V was clipped by 0 bases and J by 5 bases, with 10 bases between them. The CDR3 region is CASSYSRNGETQYF. The CDR3 region has the DNA TGTGCCAGCAGTTACTCTAGGAACGGGGAGACCCAGTACTTC.

The chain recombines TRBV5-1 with TRBJ1-5, with D maybe TRBD1 (6 bases). This CDR3 comprises 13 residues. CDR1 and CDR2 (germline): SGHRS, YFSETQ. V lost 2 bases to trimming and J lost 4 bases, with 7 bases between them. The CDR3 nucleotides read TGCGCCAGCAGCTTAAGGGGGAATCAGCCCCAGCATTTT. Translated, it gives CASSLRGNQPQHF.

The rearrangement links TRBV7-2 to TRBJ2-3, with no clear D. From germline, CDR1 is SGHTA and CDR2 FQGNSA. The CDR3 runs 14 residues. V was shortened by 1 base and J by 4 bases, with 9 bases between the two germline ends. The CDR3 spells CASSLELSADTQYF. Written as DNA, the CDR3 is TGTGCCAGCAGCTTAGAACTGAGCGCAGATACGCAGTATTTT.

This chain joins TRBV18 and TRBJ2-6, with D maybe TRBD1 (6 bases). The germline gives CDR1 KGHSH, CDR2 LQKENI. The V and J ends lost 3 bases and 0 bases respectively, with 9 bases between them. CDR3 length: 16 amino acids. CDR3 DNA: TGTGCCAGCTCACCTGGGACATTCTCTGGGGCCAACGTCCTGACTTTC. Its protein is CASSPGTFSGANVLTF.

The chain is built from TRBV7-9 and TRBJ1-4, with D possibly TRBD1 on 6 matching bases. Trimming shortened V by 6 bases and J by 0 bases, and 14 bases separated the two germline ends. This CDR3 is built from 16 residues. Germline V gene lookup returns CDR1 SEHNR and CDR2 FQNEAQ (reference sequence). As DNA, the CDR3 is TGTGCCAGCAGAGACCTAGGGGGGGCAACTAATGAAAAACTGTTTTTT. Amino acid sequence: CASRDLGGATNEKLFF.

V usage is TRBV5-4 and J usage is TRBJ2-7, with TRBD1 identical over 7 bases. CDR1 is SGHNT and CDR2 is YYREEE in the germline V gene (reference sequence). With V trimmed by 3 bases and J by 3 bases, 3 bases remained unmatched. CDR3 length equals 13 residues. The CDR3 DNA sequence: TGTGCCAGCAGCTCGGGACAGAACTACGAGCAGTACTTC. Its protein product is CASSSGQNYEQYF.

For the CDR3, the DNA is TGTGCCAGCAGCTTAGGTGGGGCTAGCGACACAGATACGCAGTATTTT. Protein sequence: CASSLGGASDTDTQYF. This rearrangement joins TRBV5-4 to TRBJ2-3; possibly TRBD2 for D (6 bases). Trimming left V 2 bases short and J 2 bases short, with 15 bases between. CDR1 and CDR2 from the germline V gene are SGHNT and YYREEE (reference sequence). This CDR3 comprises 16 residues.

This clone was observed a few times. The V and J genes are TRBV6-1 and TRBJ2-1, with D maybe TRBD1 (6 bases). This CDR3 spans 14 amino acids. Germline V gene lookup returns CDR1 MNHNS and CDR2 SASEGT. V lost 4 bases, J lost 2 bases, and 9 bases lay in between. CDR3 coding DNA: TGTGCCAGCAGTGCGTCAGGGGCCTACAATGAGCAGTTCTTC. Its protein is CASSASGAYNEQFF.

V is TRBV4-1 and J is TRBJ1-6, with D possibly being TRBD1 (6 bases). The CDR3 extends over 15 amino acids. The V gene lost 1 base and the J gene lost 9 bases, with 13 bases spanning the gap. CDR1 is MGHRA and CDR2 is YSYEKL in the germline V gene. The CDR3 nucleotides read TGCGCCAGCAGCCAAGGGACAGACGAGGGTTCACCCCTCCACTTT. It encodes CASSQGTDEGSPLHF.